Described below is a single T cell receptor beta chain sequence and its context. The data are from a study of T cell responses to AZD1222 COVID-19 vaccine. Using immunoSEQ multiplex PCR, the repertoire was profiled, and TCRdb retains in-frame clones only, with some absent. The top ten clones hold around 9.4% of a sample with about 100,000 clones, 88% of them seen once. Sequencing was performed on peripheral blood, taken on day 0 of AZD1222 vaccination. The receptor was derived from an adult in good health.

The CDR3 DNA is TGCGCCAGCAGCCAAGATGGAGAGGGAGCCGGGTCACCCCTCCACTTT. Its translation: CASSQDGEGAGSPLHF. This chain uses TRBV4-3 with TRBJ1-6; unclear D gene. V gave up 0 bases and J gave up 10 bases, with 16 bases separating them. Germline assignment: CDR1 LGHNA and CDR2 YSLEER. CDR3 length equals 16 residues.